Following are 9 T cell receptor beta chains from one sample sequenced in a study of graft-versus-host responses after intestinal transplantation (dated by TCRdb to the early 2020s). Their antigens are not known. To prepare the library, the immunoSEQ multiplex PCR assay was applied. TCRdb provides this immuneACCESS table in a form limited to in-frame rearrangements. Some clones are lacking; in checked studies, under half of them reflect an unresolved V gene, and why the rest are absent is not known. The sample includes nearly 90,000 clones, with roughly four fifths observed a single time. The ten largest clonotypes hold about a sixth of the sample. The time point label corresponds to: cells obtained before transplantation from donor or recipient. Sequences were derived from unstimulated CD8+ T cells sorted from spleen or lymph node cells, sampled before intestinal transplant. The receptors come from a human donor who received an intestinal transplant.

This clone was recorded a few times. The rearrangement links TRBV23-1 to TRBJ2-6; 11 bases align to TRBD1. TRBV23-1 has ORF status, its function being uncertain. This CDR3 comprises 20 residues. V lost 0 bases to trimming and J lost 0 bases; unmatched junction nucleotides: 7. Here the CDR3 reads CASSQSLTGTGGSGANVLTF. The CDR3 DNA reads as TGCGCCAGCAGTCAATCGCTTACCGGGACAGGGGGCTCTGGGGCCAACGTCCTGACTTTC.

The genes are TRBV10-1 and TRBJ2-1; 7 bases align to TRBD1. V dropped 2 bases and J dropped 0; count of bases not matched to a gene: 13. This CDR3 spans 19 amino acids. CDR1 and CDR2 from the germline V gene are WNHNN and SYGVQD (reference sequence). In DNA form, the CDR3 reads TGCGCCAGCAGTGAGGGAACCGGTCAGGGGGTGAACTCCTACAATGAGCAGTTCTTC. Amino acids: CASSEGTGQGVNSYNEQFF.

The chain joins TRBV30 to TRBJ1-1, with D hard to call. Trimming took off 1 base at V and 0 bases at J, with 9 bases between the two ends. Looked up from germline, CDR1 is GTSNPN and CDR2 is SVGIG (reference sequence). The CDR3 contains 14 residues. The CDR3 region is CAWSEVRVNTEAFF. In DNA form, the CDR3 reads TGTGCCTGGAGTGAGGTCCGGGTGAACACTGAAGCTTTCTTT.

The count of this clone is one. The rearrangement uses TRBV5-1 and TRBJ2-1; perhaps TRBD1 as D (5 bases). The CDR3 loop spans 15 amino acids. Germline values: CDR1 SGHRS, CDR2 YFSETQ. V lost 6 bases and J 0 bases, leaving 13 bases between the germline ends. CDR3: CASNEGDSSYNEQFF. The CDR3 nucleotides read TGCGCCAGCAACGAAGGGGATAGCTCCTACAATGAGCAGTTCTTC.

This clone was detected only a few times. This chain joins TRBV5-1 and TRBJ2-2, with D unresolved. The germline V and J ends were trimmed by 0 bases and 0 bases, with 6 bases remaining between them. Germline CDR1 SGHRS, CDR2 YFSETQ. The CDR3 loop spans 15 amino acids. CDR3 sequence: CASSLGETNTGELFF. CDR3 coding DNA: TGCGCCAGCAGCTTGGGGGAAACGAACACCGGGGAGCTGTTTTTT.

The chain uses TRBV7-9 and TRBJ2-5; no reliable D call. The CDR3 has 13 residues. V was cut by 3 bases and J by 2 bases, with 7 bases left in between. In germline, CDR1 is SEHNR, CDR2 FQNEAQ (reference sequence). This CDR3 is CASSFSPQETQYF. Here the CDR3 DNA reads TGTGCCAGCAGCTTTAGCCCACAAGAGACCCAGTACTTC.

This chain uses TRBV5-4 with TRBJ2-2, with D hard to call. The CDR3 totals 15 residues. Between the trimmed V and J ends, which lost 4 bases and 0 bases, there was a span of 10 bases. Germline CDR1 reads SGHNT; CDR2 reads YYREEE (reference sequence). The CDR3 here is CASSPARSNTGELFF. The CDR3, as DNA: TGTGCCAGCAGCCCGGCCCGGTCGAACACCGGGGAGCTGTTTTTT.

On this clone: A read error may account for a junction end that differs from germline. Other DNA sequences from this sample encode an identical CDR3 as well. The V and J genes are TRBV6-6 and TRBJ1-1; 10 bases align to TRBD1. Germline V gene sequence: CDR1 MNHNY, CDR2 SVGAGI (reference sequence). The CDR3 runs to 14 residues. The CDR3 reads CASSYGTGDTEAFF. The CDR3 nucleotides read TGTGCCAGCAGTTACGGGACAGGGGATACTGAGGCTTTCTTT.

The chain is built from TRBV13 and TRBJ1-2; 8 nucleotides line up with TRBD1. CDR3 length equals 14 residues. Trimming cost V 8 bases and J 2 bases; bases outside gene matches: 7. Germline CDR1 reads PRHDT; CDR2 reads FYEKMQ (reference sequence). The CDR3 DNA sequence: TGTGCCAGCGGCAGACAGGGGCGGAACTATGGCTACACCTTC. Amino acid sequence: CASGRQGRNYGYTF.